The T cell receptor (beta chain) under discussion was sequenced for a study of T-cell memory formation after mild COVID-19. Study-wide context: Largely, the TCR clusters proved donor specific. Overall study findings and caveats: Clones that contracted clustered mainly in CM and EM if CD4+ and in EMRA if CD8+. There was no confirmation that second-wave clones peaking on day 37 were SARS-CoV-2 specific.

The CDR3 runs to 12 residues. V lost 8 bases and J 2 bases, leaving 8 bases between the germline ends. The TCR alpha and TCR beta cDNA libraries, bearing sample barcodes and UMIs, were generated by 5'RACE using constant-segment primers. Using its own MiXCR run on the 5' RACE reads, TCRdb lists one record per CDR3 protein. The sample holds around 200,000 distinct CDR3 sequences, less than 20% seen once. Remarks on this clonotype: Its antigen is currently unknown.

This rearrangement joins TRBV12-3 or TRBV12-4 to TRBJ2-3; D is undetermined. Sample: PBMCs or a T cell subset sorted from them (not recorded which). This TCR came from a man aged 18 to 29 who had mild COVID-19 (a few samples of this study predate the infection). Cell type and time point are not known. CDR3 DNA sequence: TGTGCCAGCGGGCGACTCACAGATACGCAGTATTTT. As protein: CASGRLTDTQYF.